Included here is one T cell receptor (beta chain) sequence, with context. Germline CDR1 reads LNHDA; CDR2 reads SQIVND (reference sequence). Germline trimming cut 5 bases from V and 2 bases from J; bases unmatched to any gene: 5. CDR3 size: 15 residues. Assay used: immunoSEQ multiplex PCR; TCRdb lists only in-frame clones, some missing. The data contain over 150,000 clones, approximately 91% of them singletons. This specimen comes from a study of blood T cell repertoires in COVID-19. The sample was peripheral blood. This TCR derives from a man between 18 and 35 years old with acute or convalescent COVID-19. This chain joins TRBV19 and TRBJ1-5; 8 nucleotides agree with TRBD1. This chain's CDR3 is CASSALTGGNQPQHF. In DNA form, the CDR3 reads TGTGCCAGTAGTGCGCTGACAGGGGGCAATCAGCCCCAGCATTTT.